The present TCR beta chain was sequenced within a study of T-cell reconstitution after alpha-beta-depleted transplantation in children. The CDR3 is made up of 14 amino acids. The V and J ends lost 6 bases and 5 bases respectively, with 13 bases between them. CDR1 and CDR2 from the germline V gene are MDHEN and SYDVKM. Using unique molecular identifiers, the investigators prepared the TCRbeta library. TCRdb re-analysed the PCR reads in MiXCR, keeping a single row per CDR3 protein. Of fewer than 750,000 distinct CDR3 sequences detected, about 21% appear once; the ten largest clones hold over 12%. Notes on the study in general: A year had passed since transplant, and T-cell counts and diversity by then came mostly from newly produced T cells.

This clonotype was seen more than once but under ten times. The antigen is not known. This specimen was PBMCs, mostly from graft donor cells, taken 360 days after TCRalphabeta/CD19-depleted stem cell transplant. The V and J genes are TRBV28 and TRBJ1-4, with a tentative D call TRBD1 (5 bases). This clonotype originated in a boy in the first two years of life who had a stem cell transplant for acute myeloid leukemia, so the T cells may come from the graft donor. CDR3 bases: TGTGCCAGCAGGTCGGGACCTTCAAATGAAAAACTGTTTTTT. Translated: CASRSGPSNEKLFF. The variable domain in full, completed from reference TRBV28 and TRBJ1-4, reads DVKVTQSSRYLVKRTGEKVFLECVQDMDHENMFWYRQDPGLGLRLIYFSYDVKMKEKGDIPEGYSVSREKKERFSLILESASTNQTSMYLCASRSGPSNEKLFFGSGTQLSVL.